A single sample is the source of the 21 T cell receptor beta chains below, sequenced in a study of T cells in localized non-small cell lung cancer. Method: immunoSEQ multiplex PCR; TCRdb's copy keeps in-frame clones and lacks some. The table shows 20,000 or so clones, with approximately 90% occurring only once. Sequencing used peripheral blood, obtained before any cancer treatment. These receptors were collected from a woman aged 40-69 years with stage I lung adenocarcinoma.

V usage is TRBV7-2 and J usage is TRBJ2-1; 8 bases line up with TRBD2. Germline values: CDR1 SGHTA, CDR2 FQGNSA. The CDR3 sequence is 16 residues long. J was trimmed by 4 bases and V by 6 bases; bases with no gene match: 11. This chain's CDR3 is CASSSASSGGYNEQFF. DNA for the CDR3: TGTGCCAGCAGTTCCGCTTCGAGCGGGGGTTACAATGAGCAGTTCTTC.

This clone occurred once. The rearrangement uses TRBV5-1 and TRBJ2-1; the match to TRBD2 covers 11 bases. Germline V gives CDR1 SGHRS, CDR2 YFSETQ. The CDR3 runs to 17 residues. With V trimmed by 5 bases and J by 2 bases, 9 bases remained unmatched. CDR3 sequence (DNA): TGCGCCAGCAGGTTTTGGACTAGCGGGTCCACCTACAATGAGCAGTTCTTC. It translates to CASRFWTSGSTYNEQFF. Full variable domain (outside the CDR3, taken from reference TRBV5-1 and TRBJ2-1): KAGVTQTPRYLIKTRGQQVTLSCSPISGHRSVSWYQQTPGQGLQFLFEYFSETQRNKGNFPGRFSGRQFSNSRSEMNVSTLELGDSALYLCASRFWTSGSTYNEQFFGPGTRLTVL.

This clone was counted a single time. In DNA form, the CDR3 reads TGTGCCAGCAGTGAATGGGGGACACAGACAGGACGCGGCTACACCTTC. This sequence encodes CASSEWGTQTGRGYTF. The chain joins TRBV6-1 to TRBJ1-2; tentatively, D is TRBD1 (6 bases). The CDR3 extends over 16 amino acids. Germline V gene lookup returns CDR1 MNHNS and CDR2 SASEGT. The ends were cut back, 2 bases at V and 8 bases at J, with 21 bases in the middle.

V gene TRBV27 combines with J gene TRBJ1-2, with D perhaps TRBD1 (5 bases). Deletions cut 5 bases from V and 4 bases from J, with 17 bases between. Germline-derived CDR1 and CDR2 are MNHEY and SMNVEV (reference sequence). This CDR3 spans 15 amino acids. The CDR3 DNA reads as TGTGCCAGCAGTGCTTGGCAGGGCCCTCTCTATGGCTACACCTTC. It translates to CASSAWQGPLYGYTF.

This clone was seen more than once but under ten times. The chain links TRBV30 to TRBJ1-1; D ambiguous. Germline CDR1 GTSNPN, CDR2 SVGIG (reference sequence). This CDR3 region has 13 residues. The germline V and J ends were trimmed by 2 bases and 3 bases, with 10 bases remaining between them. In nucleotides, the CDR3 is TGTGCCTGGAGTCCTTCGACTTACACTGAAGCTTTCTTT. Translating it yields CAWSPSTYTEAFF.

The gene calls are TRBV19 and TRBJ2-5, with D uncertain. This CDR3 spans 14 amino acids. V dropped 5 bases and J dropped 5 bases, with 15 bases sitting between them. The germline V gene encodes CDR1 LNHDA and CDR2 SQIVND (reference sequence). The DNA for the CDR3 is TGTGCCAGTAGTTGGGGTCCCGCGGAGGAGACCCAGTACTTC. Its protein is CASSWGPAEETQYF.

The chain combines TRBV5-1 with TRBJ2-1; D may match TRBD1 or TRBD2 (5 bases each). This CDR3 comprises 13 residues. V gave up 4 bases and J gave up 9 bases, with 14 bases separating them. CDR1 is SGHRS, CDR2 YFSETQ, per germline. For the CDR3, the DNA is TGCGCCAGCAGCGTCCGGGGTCAGGGTGAGCAGTTCTTC. Protein product: CASSVRGQGEQFF. The variable domain in full, with the rest retrieved from reference TRBV5-1 and TRBJ2-1, is KAGVTQTPRYLIKTRGQQVTLSCSPISGHRSVSWYQQTPGQGLQFLFEYFSETQRNKGNFPGRFSGRQFSNSRSEMNVSTLELGDSALYLCASSVRGQGEQFFGPGTRLTVL.

This chain links TRBV28 with TRBJ2-5, with a possible D match to TRBD2 (5 bases). CDR1 is MDHEN and CDR2 is SYDVKM in the germline V gene. Trimming shortened V by 6 bases and J by 5 bases, and 13 bases separated the two germline ends. This CDR3 spans 13 amino acids. CDR3 nucleotide sequence: TGTGCCAGCAGATTACTAGTTAAGGAGACCCAGTACTTC. It translates to CASRLLVKETQYF.

The chain uses TRBV7-9 and TRBJ2-1; TRBD1 or TRBD2 may be the D gene (5 bases each). V lost 5 bases and J lost 6, with 17 bases in between. Germline CDR1 is SEHNR and CDR2 is FQNEAQ (reference sequence). The CDR3 contains 15 residues. The CDR3 reads CASSRDQGEANEQFF. CDR3 bases: TGTGCCAGCAGCCGTGACCAGGGAGAGGCCAATGAGCAGTTCTTC.

The chain uses TRBV4-3 and TRBJ2-5; unclear D gene. Germline CDR1 and CDR2: LGHNA and YSLEER. V was pared by 0 bases and J by 9 bases, with 14 bases between. This CDR3 has 14 amino acids. The CDR3 DNA reads as TGCGCCAGCAGCCAAGATTATCTAATGGTCGCCCAGTACTTC. It codes for CASSQDYLMVAQYF.

The chain joins TRBV5-4 to TRBJ1-2; D is undetermined. CDR1 and CDR2 (germline): SGHNT, YYREEE (reference sequence). This CDR3 spans 15 amino acids. V was trimmed by 1 base and J by 9 bases, leaving 19 bases between them. The CDR3 spells CASSLKWSAQVSYTF. As DNA, the CDR3 is TGTGCCAGCAGCTTGAAGTGGTCTGCCCAAGTAAGCTACACCTTC.

The V and J genes are TRBV7-2 and TRBJ2-2; the D gene is possibly TRBD1 (6 bases). Germline loops: CDR1 SGHTA, CDR2 FQGNSA. V gave up 6 bases and J gave up 2 bases, with 10 bases separating them. The CDR3 has 14 amino acids. CDR3 nucleotide sequence: TGTGCCAGCAGTACCAGGGGAAACACCGGGGAGCTGTTTTTT. The encoded protein is CASSTRGNTGELFF.

V gene TRBV6-6 combines with J gene TRBJ2-5; 8 bases match TRBD2. J was trimmed by 5 bases and V by 9 bases; bases with no gene match: 5. CDR1 MNHNY and CDR2 SVGAGI come from the germline V gene (reference sequence). CDR3 length equals 12 residues. Here the CDR3 reads CASQRESETQYF. The CDR3 region has the DNA TGTGCCAGTCAGCGGGAGAGTGAGACCCAGTACTTC.

The chain couples TRBV15 to TRBJ2-3; TRBD2 matches at 8 bases. CDR1 and CDR2 from the germline V gene are LNHNV and YYDKDF (reference sequence). This CDR3 spans 16 amino acids. With 4 bases clipped from V and 2 bases from J, the junction kept 8 bases outside the gene matches. CDR3 in DNA: TGTGCCACCAGCACTACAGCGGGAGTAGTCACAGATACGCAGTATTTT. Protein sequence: CATSTTAGVVTDTQYF. Combining the CDR3 with reference TRBV15 and TRBJ2-3 gives the whole variable domain DAMVIQNPRYQVTQFGKPVTLSCSQTLNHNVMYWYQQKSSQAPKLLFHYYDKDFNNEADTPDNFQSRRPNTSFCFLDIRSPGLGDTAMYLCATSTTAGVVTDTQYFGPGTRLTVL.

The rearrangement uses TRBV9 and TRBJ2-3; 13 positions match TRBD2. V lost 3 bases to trimming and J lost 6 bases; unmatched junction nucleotides: 16. The CDR3 sequence is 19 residues long. CDR1 is SGDLS and CDR2 is YYNGEE in the germline V gene. CDR3 sequence (DNA): TGTGCCAGCAGCGCCTCGGGACTAGCGGGAAACTACCTCCATGATACGCAGTATTTT. Residues: CASSASGLAGNYLHDTQYF.

The V gene is TRBV11-2, the J gene TRBJ2-3; 9 positions match TRBD2. J was trimmed by 2 bases and V by 5 bases; bases with no gene match: 17. The germline V gene encodes CDR1 SGHAT and CDR2 FQNNGV. The CDR3 extends over 19 amino acids. The CDR3 region has the DNA TGTGCCAGCAGCGCTCTGAGGCTAGCGGGGATTTTTTCCACAGATACGCAGTATTTT. Protein: CASSALRLAGIFSTDTQYF.

V gene TRBV19 combines with J gene TRBJ2-1, with TRBD2 identical over 12 bases. CDR1 and CDR2 (germline): LNHDA, SQIVND (reference sequence). CDR3 length: 18 residues. J gave up 2 bases and V 1 base, and 6 bases lay outside the gene matches. CDR3: CASSIVPGLAGPYNEQFF. CDR3 bases: TGTGCCAGTAGTATAGTTCCGGGACTAGCGGGCCCCTACAATGAGCAGTTCTTC.

The rearrangement links TRBV11-2 to TRBJ2-3, with 10 bases that match TRBD2. Trimming removed 1 base from V and 4 bases from J; junction bases left unmatched: 5. The CDR3 sequence is 16 residues long. Germline V gene data show CDR1 as SGHAT and CDR2 as FQNNGV. CDR3 bases: TGTGCCAGCAGCTTAGTGGCGGGACTAGCGCCAGATACGCAGTATTTT. Amino acid sequence: CASSLVAGLAPDTQYF.

The genes are TRBV6-6 and TRBJ1-5; possible D gene TRBD1, 5 bases. The V gene's germline CDR1 is MNHNY and CDR2 SVGAGI (reference sequence). With 6 bases removed from V and 3 bases from J, the gap between germline ends came to 18 bases. This CDR3 is built from 16 residues. The CDR3 loop is CASSQMGRVNNQPQHF. In DNA form, the CDR3 reads TGTGCCAGCAGCCAAATGGGCAGGGTAAACAATCAGCCCCAGCATTTT.

V usage is TRBV7-9 and J usage is TRBJ2-3; TRBD2 matches 11 bases. Germline-derived CDR1 and CDR2 are SEHNR and FQNEAQ (reference sequence). Trimming took 3 bases from V and 0 from J; bases not matched to a gene: 2. This CDR3 spans 16 amino acids. CDR3 in DNA: TGTGCCAGCAGCTTGGGACTAGCGGCGAGCACAGATACGCAGTATTTT. Translating gives CASSLGLAASTDTQYF. Complete variable domain (other parts from reference TRBV7-9 and TRBJ2-3): DTGVSQNPRHKITKRGQNVTFRCDPISEHNRLYWYRQTLGQGPEFLTYFQNEAQLEKSRLLSDRFSAERPKGSFSTLEIQRTEQGDSAMYLCASSLGLAASTDTQYFGPGTRLTVL.

The rearrangement joins TRBV6-6 to TRBJ2-1; D is undetermined. Germline V gene sequence: CDR1 MNHNY, CDR2 SVGAGI (reference sequence). This CDR3 contains 12 residues. V lost 3 bases and J 13 bases, leaving 13 bases between the germline ends. The CDR3 is CASSYSPLIQFF. The CDR3, as DNA: TGTGCCAGCAGTTATTCTCCGCTCATCCAGTTCTTC.